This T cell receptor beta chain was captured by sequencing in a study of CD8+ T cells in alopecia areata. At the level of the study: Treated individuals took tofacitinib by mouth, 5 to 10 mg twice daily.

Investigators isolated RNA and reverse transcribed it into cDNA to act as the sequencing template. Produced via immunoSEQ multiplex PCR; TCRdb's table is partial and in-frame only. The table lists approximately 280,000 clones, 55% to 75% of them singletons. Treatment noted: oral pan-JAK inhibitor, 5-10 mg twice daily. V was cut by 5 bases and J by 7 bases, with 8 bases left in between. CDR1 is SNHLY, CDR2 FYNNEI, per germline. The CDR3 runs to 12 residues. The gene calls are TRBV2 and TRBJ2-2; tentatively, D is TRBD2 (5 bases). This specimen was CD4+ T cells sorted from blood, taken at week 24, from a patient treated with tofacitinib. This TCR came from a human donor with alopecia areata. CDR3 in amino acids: CASSWTLGELFF. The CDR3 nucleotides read TGTGCCAGCAGTTGGACTCTCGGGGAGCTGTTTTTT.